The 7 T cell receptor beta chains in this list originate from one sample, sequenced in a study of identical twins. In TCRdb, the 5' RACE reads were re-called with MiXCR into one record per CDR3 protein. The sample yields about 250,000 distinct CDR3 sequences, roughly 8.7% seen once. The data also belong to a second study, concerning yellow fever vaccine responses in identical twins.

Sequenced input: CD8+ T cells sorted from blood. These receptors all stem from a woman in her late teens or twenties in good health.

At least ten counts were recorded for this clonotype. This chain joins TRBV12-3 or TRBV12-4 and TRBJ1-2; 10 nucleotides align to TRBD1. V lost 5 bases, J lost 7 bases, and 13 bases stayed unmatched. The CDR3 totals 16 residues. CDR3 in DNA: TGTGCCAGCAGTATTACCGGGACAGGGGAGTTCGGTGGCTACACCTTC. Its protein product is CASSITGTGEFGGYTF.

This clonotype was recorded at least ten times. V gene TRBV12-3 or TRBV12-4 combines with J gene TRBJ2-5, with TRBD1 matching over 8 bases. CDR3 size: 16 residues. J gave up 6 bases and V 6 bases, and 15 bases lay outside the gene matches. The CDR3 loop reads CASSPPGGLGRQTQYF. CDR3 DNA sequence: TGTGCCAGCAGCCCCCCAGGGGGCTTAGGGCGACAGACCCAGTACTTC.

The chain recombines TRBV12-3 or TRBV12-4 with TRBJ2-7, with D unresolved. This CDR3 region has 12 residues. Deletions cut 3 bases from V and 5 bases from J, with 8 bases between. The CDR3: CASSFIQDEQYF. CDR3 DNA sequence: TGTGCCAGCAGTTTCATTCAGGACGAGCAGTACTTC.

This chain connects TRBV11-1 to TRBJ2-1, with a weak D call TRBD1 (7 bases). The V gene's germline CDR1 is SGHAT and CDR2 FQDESV (reference sequence). This CDR3 has 18 amino acids. Trimming removed 4 bases from V and 4 bases from J, with 23 bases in between. In DNA form, the CDR3 reads TGTGCCAGCAGCTGGTTATTGGCGTCAGGGGGGCTTTACAATGAGCAGTTCTTC. The encoded protein is CASSWLLASGGLYNEQFF.

The V call is TRBV6-1, the J call TRBJ2-2, with TRBD1 as a possible D gene (6 bases). There are 16 residues in the CDR3. The germline CDR1 and CDR2 sequences are MNHNS and SASEGT. Trimming left V 6 bases short and J 2 bases short, with 16 bases between. CDR3 sequence (DNA): TGTGCCAGCAGCCCTGCGTTGGACAGCAACACCGGGGAGCTGTTTTTT. Encoded protein: CASSPALDSNTGELFF.

The rearrangement uses TRBV6-2 or TRBV6-3 and TRBJ2-2; 10 bases line up with TRBD1. Germline assignment: CDR1 MNHEY and CDR2 SVGEGT. Trimming removed 7 bases from V and 4 bases from J; junction bases left unmatched: 15. The CDR3 runs to 18 residues. CDR3 residues: CASTLDRGDNLFTGELFF. Written as DNA, the CDR3 is TGTGCCAGCACTCTGGACAGGGGGGACAACCTATTCACCGGGGAGCTGTTTTTT.

This clonotype was found many times. This sequence joins TRBV5-1 and TRBJ2-1; 10 nucleotides agree with TRBD2. V shed 1 base and J 7 bases; nucleotides not matched to a gene: 5. CDR1 and CDR2 (germline): SGHRS, YFSETQ. There are 15 residues in the CDR3. As DNA, the CDR3 is TGCGCCAGCAGCTTGACTAGCGGGAATAAGAATGAGCAGTTCTTC. The encoded protein is CASSLTSGNKNEQFF.